This passage covers 26 T cell receptor beta chains from one sample sequenced in a study of T cells in pancreatic ductal adenocarcinoma. No neoadjuvant therapy was given to the selected pancreatic ductal adenocarcinoma patients before their surgery. The assay was immunoSEQ multiplex PCR, and TCRdb's table has in-frame clones only and misses some. Of about 97,000 clones in the sample, around 96% were seen once. The sample was PBMCs. Receptor source: a human donor with pancreatic ductal adenocarcinoma.

The chain carries TRBV6-5 and TRBJ2-7; tentatively, D is TRBD1 (6 bases). Germline CDR1 reads MNHEY; CDR2 reads SVGAGI. The CDR3 is made up of 14 amino acids. The V and J ends lost 0 bases and 3 bases respectively, with 9 bases between them. The chain's CDR3 is CASSYSWGHYEQYF. The CDR3 DNA reads as TGTGCCAGCAGTTACTCGTGGGGGCACTACGAGCAGTACTTC.

The chain uses TRBV6-1 and TRBJ2-5; tentative D call: TRBD1 (6 bases). Trimming removed 2 bases at V and 5 bases at J, with 15 bases between. The germline V gene has CDR1 MNHNS and CDR2 SASEGT. The CDR3 is made up of 15 amino acids. For the CDR3, the DNA is TGTGCCAGCAGTGAAAGGGGGAGCTGGATGGAGACCCAGTACTTC. It codes for CASSERGSWMETQYF.

The CDR3 sequence is CAWREGRILGANVLTF. The CDR3 nucleotides are TGTGCCTGGAGGGAGGGCCGAATTTTGGGGGCCAACGTCCTGACTTTC. V and J are TRBV30 and TRBJ2-6, with TRBD2 as a possible D gene (6 bases). Germline CDR1 GTSNPN, CDR2 SVGIG (reference sequence). The CDR3 contains 16 residues. With 3 bases removed from V and 4 bases from J, the gap between germline ends came to 16 bases.

This chain joins TRBV18 and TRBJ1-4; D not certain. The V gene lost 1 base and the J gene lost 4 bases, with 13 bases spanning the gap. The germline V gene has CDR1 KGHSH and CDR2 LQKENI. The CDR3 contains 16 residues. The CDR3: CASSPQQESFNEKLFF. CDR3 sequence (DNA): TGTGCCAGCTCACCACAGCAGGAAAGCTTTAATGAAAAACTGTTTTTT.

The rearrangement uses TRBV2 and TRBJ2-1; D not certain. The CDR3 sequence is 12 residues long. From germline, CDR1 is SNHLY and CDR2 FYNNEI. The V end was cut by 6 bases, the J end by 6 bases, with 9 bases between. CDR3 sequence: CASRPMVNEQFF. CDR3 sequence (DNA): TGTGCCAGCAGGCCTATGGTCAATGAGCAGTTCTTC.

This clone has just one count. J is TRBJ2-1 and V is TRBV4-3, with 8 nucleotides matching TRBD1. Trimming at V came to 3 bases and at J to 4 bases, leaving 14 bases not matched to a gene. The CDR3 runs 18 residues. Germline lookup yields CDR1 LGHNA and CDR2 YSLEER. CDR3 coding DNA: TGCGCCAGCAGCCAGGAATGGGGAGGACAGGGATATTACAATGAGCAGTTCTTC. Translated: CASSQEWGGQGYYNEQFF.

This sequence joins TRBV27 and TRBJ2-1; 10 bases line up with TRBD2. V lost 2 bases to trimming and J lost 9 bases; unmatched junction nucleotides: 7. CDR3 size: 15 residues. CDR1 is MNHEY, CDR2 SMNVEV, per germline (reference sequence). This CDR3 reads CASSLIAGGDTEQFF. CDR3 nucleotides: TGTGCCAGCAGTTTAATAGCGGGAGGTGACACTGAGCAGTTCTTC.

This clone was picked up one time. This chain joins TRBV6-1 and TRBJ2-1, with TRBD1 as a possible D gene (6 bases). This CDR3 spans 13 amino acids. Trimming stripped 1 base from V and 9 bases from J, with 10 bases between. Germline V gives CDR1 MNHNS, CDR2 SASEGT. CDR3 protein: CASSEGQGSEQFF. The CDR3 nucleotides read TGTGCCAGCAGTGAAGGTCAGGGGAGTGAGCAGTTCTTC.

This sequence joins TRBV20-1 and TRBJ1-1, with D possibly TRBD1 on 6 matching bases. The CDR3 has 10 amino acids. Per the germline V gene, CDR1 is DFQATT and CDR2 is SNEGSKA (reference sequence). The CDR3 loop is CNFPGAEAFF. CDR3 sequence (DNA): TGCAATTTCCCAGGGGCTGAAGCTTTCTTT.

This chain uses TRBV5-4 with TRBJ2-1, with a tentative D call TRBD2 (6 bases). V lost 0 bases, J lost 4 bases, and 11 bases lay in between. Germline V lookup: CDR1 SGHNT, CDR2 YYREEE (reference sequence). CDR3 length: 15 residues. The CDR3 sequence is CASSLAGTLYNEQFF. The CDR3 bases are TGTGCCAGCAGCTTGGCCGGGACTTTATACAATGAGCAGTTCTTC. Filled out from reference TRBV5-4 and TRBJ2-1, the complete variable domain reads ETGVTQSPTHLIKTRGQQVTLRCSSQSGHNTVSWYQQALGQGPQFIFQYYREEENGRGNFPPRFSGLQFPNYSSELNVNALELDDSALYLCASSLAGTLYNEQFFGPGTRLTVL.

The chain joins TRBV7-2 to TRBJ1-2; 8 bases agree with TRBD1. J gave up 7 bases and V 4 bases, and 8 bases lay outside the gene matches. CDR3 length equals 14 residues. Per the germline V gene, CDR1 is SGHTA and CDR2 is FQGNSA. The CDR3 sequence: CASSSATGVSGYTF. In nucleotides, the CDR3 is TGTGCCAGCAGCTCAGCGACAGGGGTCAGTGGCTACACCTTC.

V usage is TRBV29-1 and J usage is TRBJ1-1; a possible D gene is TRBD1 (5 bases). CDR3 size: 11 residues. Germline V gives CDR1 SQVTM, CDR2 ANQGSEA. V shed 7 bases and J shed 9 bases, with 15 bases lying between them. The CDR3 DNA reads TGCAGCGCCGAGGAAGGGGATCAAGCTTTCTTT. Protein sequence: CSAEEGDQAFF.

The V and J genes are TRBV2 and TRBJ1-2, with 7 positions matching TRBD1. J was trimmed by 7 bases and V by 7 bases; bases with no gene match: 9. CDR3 length: 13 residues. The germline CDR1 and CDR2 sequences are SNHLY and FYNNEI. CDR3 DNA: TGTGCCAGCATTGGGACAGTCGAGGGTGGCTACACCTTC. It codes for CASIGTVEGGYTF.

This rearrangement joins TRBV5-4 to TRBJ2-7, with D perhaps TRBD1 (6 bases). The V and J ends lost 2 bases and 4 bases respectively, with 13 bases between them. Germline V gives CDR1 SGHNT, CDR2 YYREEE (reference sequence). The CDR3 is 14 amino acids. CDR3: CASSFTGSPYEQYF. The CDR3 bases are TGTGCCAGCAGCTTTACAGGGTCCCCTTACGAGCAGTACTTC.

This sequence joins TRBV4-2 and TRBJ2-7, with 10 bases identical to TRBD2. J was trimmed by 5 bases and V by 0 bases; bases with no gene match: 7. The CDR3 totals 16 residues. The germline gives CDR1 LGHNA, CDR2 YNFKEQ. The CDR3 DNA follows: TGTGCCAGCAGCCAAGATAGGCTAGCGGGGGCCCACGAGCAGTACTTC. The encoded protein is CASSQDRLAGAHEQYF.

The rearrangement joins TRBV10-3 to TRBJ2-5; TRBD1 aligns across 8 bases. The CDR3 covers 15 residues. Losses at the gene ends were 11 bases for V and 4 bases for J; bases not matched to a gene: 15. Germline values: CDR1 ENHRY, CDR2 SYGVKD. CDR3 sequence: CASRGQLGSGETQYF. DNA for the CDR3: TGTGCCTCCAGGGGGCAGTTGGGGAGCGGAGAGACCCAGTACTTC.

The chain recombines TRBV19 with TRBJ1-2; 7 nucleotides line up with TRBD1. Germline CDR1 LNHDA, CDR2 SQIVND (reference sequence). The CDR3 is made up of 14 amino acids. With 4 bases clipped from V and 2 bases from J, the junction kept 4 bases outside the gene matches. The CDR3 DNA sequence: TGTGCCAGTAGTACCCTGACAGGGAACTATGGCTACACCTTC. It codes for CASSTLTGNYGYTF. The full variable domain, its missing parts supplied by reference TRBV19 and TRBJ1-2, is DGGITQSPKYLFRKEGQNVTLSCEQNLNHDAMYWYRQDPGQGLRLIYYSQIVNDFQKGDIAEGYSVSREKKESFPLTVTSAQKNPTAFYLCASSTLTGNYGYTFGSGTRLTVV.

The chain carries TRBV4-1 and TRBJ2-5; 7 positions agree with TRBD1. Germline CDR1 reads MGHRA; CDR2 reads YSYEKL. V was pared by 3 bases and J by 5 bases, with 15 bases of the junction left unmatched. This CDR3 region has 17 residues. The CDR3 coding sequence is TGCGCCAGCAGCCAGGCCCTCCTAACAGGGGTCGGCGAGACCCAGTACTTC. It codes for CASSQALLTGVGETQYF.

This rearrangement joins TRBV28 to TRBJ2-7, with 9 bases lining up with TRBD2. There are 15 residues in the CDR3. From germline, CDR1 is MDHEN and CDR2 SYDVKM. J lost 1 base, V lost 7 bases, and 8 bases had no gene match. In DNA, the CDR3 is TGTGCCAGCAACCCGCGGGAGGGGTGGTCCTACGAGCAGTACTTC. Residues: CASNPREGWSYEQYF.

The chain employs TRBV30 and TRBJ1-1; D gene uncertain. Germline values: CDR1 GTSNPN, CDR2 SVGIG (reference sequence). The CDR3 extends over 15 amino acids. The ends were cut back, 3 bases at V and 1 base at J, with 15 bases in the middle. Here the CDR3 reads CAWSPLLAGNTEAFF. The CDR3 DNA reads TGTGCCTGGAGCCCCCTCCTGGCAGGGAACACTGAAGCTTTCTTT.

This rearrangement joins TRBV7-2 to TRBJ1-1, with TRBD1 as a possible D gene (5 bases). The germline CDR1 and CDR2 sequences are SGHTA and FQGNSA. The CDR3 contains 14 residues. Between the trimmed V and J ends, which lost 4 bases and 9 bases, there was a span of 18 bases. CDR3 loop: CASSYNTGWGKAFF. The DNA of the CDR3 is TGTGCCAGCAGCTACAATACAGGATGGGGAAAAGCTTTCTTT.

The chain has TRBV25-1 and TRBJ2-2, with a tentative D call TRBD1 (5 bases). This CDR3 spans 17 amino acids. Trimming took off 3 bases at V and 0 bases at J, with 14 bases between the two ends. The germline V gene has CDR1 MGHDK and CDR2 SYGVNS. CDR3 DNA: TGTGCCAGCAGTGATCGAGGACATTCCGCGAACACCGGGGAGCTGTTTTTT. Amino acid sequence: CASSDRGHSANTGELFF.

This sequence joins TRBV7-3 and TRBJ2-5; TRBD2 matches 7 bases. V lost 5 bases, J lost 4 bases, and 1 base stayed unmatched. The CDR3 is 12 amino acids. The germline V gene encodes CDR1 SGHTA and CDR2 FQGTGA. The CDR3 bases are TGTGCCAGCAGCGGGGGGGGAGAGACCCAGTACTTC. Its protein product is CASSGGGETQYF.

The chain has TRBV29-1 and TRBJ2-1; possibly TRBD2 for D (6 bases). The CDR3 is 11 residues long. Germline V gives CDR1 SQVTM, CDR2 ANQGSEA. V was clipped by 8 bases and J by 6 bases, with 11 bases between them. The CDR3 loop reads CSPWRGNEQFF. The CDR3 DNA reads as TGCAGCCCCTGGAGGGGCAATGAGCAGTTCTTC.

The chain has TRBV18 and TRBJ2-7; weak D call: TRBD2 (6 bases). Germline CDR1 KGHSH, CDR2 LQKENI. This CDR3 is 13 amino acids long. Trimming stripped 3 bases from V and 6 bases from J, with 12 bases between. In nucleotides, the CDR3 is TGTGCCAGCTCACCCGCGGGGAGTGGCGAGCAGTACTTC. This gives the protein CASSPAGSGEQYF.

This rearrangement joins TRBV19 to TRBJ2-3, with 7 bases matching TRBD2. The germline V gene has CDR1 LNHDA and CDR2 SQIVND (reference sequence). V lost 11 bases and J lost 0; bases outside the gene matches: 5. This CDR3 has 13 amino acids. The CDR3 nucleotides read TGTGCCTCAGCGGGGTTTAGCACAGATACGCAGTATTTT. Translating it yields CASAGFSTDTQYF.